This is a list of T cell receptor beta chains from one sample in a study of T-cell memory formation after mild COVID-19. TCRdb reanalysed the 5' RACE reads using MiXCR and keeps one entry per CDR3 protein. The sample includes 110,000 or so distinct CDR3 sequences, over 20% of them seen just once. The sequencing input was PBMCs or a T cell subset sorted from them (not recorded which). The receptor source for this set is a man between 18 and 35 years old who had mild COVID-19 (a few samples of this study predate the infection). Cell type and time point are not known. Both conserved end residues are part of each CDR3. Fields, in order: J gene, V gene, CDR3 protein.

TRBJ2-2,TRBV12-3/TRBV12-4,CASSLEASGWGELFF
TRBJ2-2,TRBV5-1,CASSLGRANTGELFF
TRBJ1-1,TRBV27,CASRSFTEAFF
TRBJ2-1,TRBV19,CASSIDSRQGIYNEQFF
TRBJ1-4,TRBV7-9,CASSLRDRGENEKLFF
TRBJ2-7,TRBV29-1,CSGVSQASYEQYF
TRBJ1-5,TRBV7-2,CASSLIWQGGQPQHF
TRBJ1-5,TRBV6-2/TRBV6-3,CASSHVTTDSSNQPQHF
TRBJ1-5,TRBV6-1,CASNYGQSNQPQHF
TRBJ2-3,TRBV5-1,CASRSLAGSTDTQYF
TRBJ2-7,TRBV7-2,CASSPGFDRGQYF
TRBJ2-5,TRBV7-8,CASSPHGSEETQYF
TRBJ2-2,TRBV28,CASTLGTPGELFF
TRBJ2-7,TRBV11-2,CASSRRDRANEEYF
TRBJ2-5,TRBV11-2,CASSYMGSSGGPETQYF
TRBJ1-6,TRBV7-9,CASSFQQGSYNSPLHF
TRBJ2-1,TRBV6-4,CASSDSPLVARTGEQFF
TRBJ2-3,TRBV29-1,CSVAEESTDTQYF
TRBJ2-1,TRBV30,CAWTGMRNEQFF
TRBJ2-1,TRBV28,CASSPISNGAEQFF
TRBJ1-1,TRBV11-1,CASSLSRPQPEAFF
TRBJ2-2,TRBV20-1,CSAKGPGELFF
TRBJ1-1,TRBV29-1,CSYWGRGNTEAFF
TRBJ2-5,TRBV25-1,CASSDPPYF
TRBJ2-1,TRBV5-1,CASSLLQRGDNEQFF
TRBJ2-5,TRBV7-8,CASSLAFETQYF
TRBJ2-1,TRBV7-9,CASSLVIRSSYNEQFF
TRBJ2-2,TRBV11-2,CASSLGSQGTGELFF
TRBJ2-1,TRBV15,CATKGLAADNEQFF
TRBJ1-3,TRBV29-1,CSVEGTEYSGNTIYF
TRBJ2-1,TRBV20-1,CSATGLAGINEQFF
TRBJ1-1,TRBV7-6,CASTAPEDTEAFF
TRBJ2-7,TRBV29-1,CSVWGVGDEQYF
TRBJ2-1,TRBV20-1,CSARPFETSANEQFF
TRBJ1-5,TRBV12-3/TRBV12-4,CASRIAGGRQPQHF
TRBJ1-5,TRBV6-2/TRBV6-3,CASSYSWGNQPQHF
TRBJ2-4,TRBV9,CASSPQGLAGTQVKNIQYF
TRBJ1-5,TRBV4-1,CASSQTGVYQPQHF
TRBJ1-1,TRBV29-1,CSAEQNTEAFF
TRBJ1-2,TRBV4-2,CASSHEAGGEGYTF
TRBJ2-1,TRBV4-1,CASSQEGTGAPANEQFF
TRBJ1-2,TRBV27,CASSFTGTGGLGYTF
TRBJ2-7,TRBV5-1,CASSFGLGYEQYF
TRBJ1-5,TRBV5-1,CASSPGTGGDQPQHF
TRBJ2-1,TRBV24-1,CATSVAGDSYNEQFF
TRBJ2-3,TRBV27,CASSLSGVRASTDTQYF
TRBJ1-2,TRBV4-1,CASSHPGQDYGYTF
TRBJ2-7,TRBV27,CASRRDTGYEQYF
TRBJ2-3,TRBV6-6,CASSQDRRRLHTDTQYF
TRBJ2-1,TRBV7-3,CASSYVAGGYNEQFF
TRBJ1-1,TRBV12-3/TRBV12-4,CASTLGEQAFF
TRBJ1-1,TRBV6-5,CASERNFAGQADTEAFF
TRBJ1-5,TRBV6-6,CASSYEDQPQHF
TRBJ1-1,TRBV29-1,CSVTGQGITEAFF
TRBJ1-4,TRBV4-1,CASSQDVQGRNEKLFF
TRBJ2-3,TRBV12-3/TRBV12-4,CASLDYAGTDTQYF
TRBJ2-1,TRBV4-1,CASSQEMRGAVFF